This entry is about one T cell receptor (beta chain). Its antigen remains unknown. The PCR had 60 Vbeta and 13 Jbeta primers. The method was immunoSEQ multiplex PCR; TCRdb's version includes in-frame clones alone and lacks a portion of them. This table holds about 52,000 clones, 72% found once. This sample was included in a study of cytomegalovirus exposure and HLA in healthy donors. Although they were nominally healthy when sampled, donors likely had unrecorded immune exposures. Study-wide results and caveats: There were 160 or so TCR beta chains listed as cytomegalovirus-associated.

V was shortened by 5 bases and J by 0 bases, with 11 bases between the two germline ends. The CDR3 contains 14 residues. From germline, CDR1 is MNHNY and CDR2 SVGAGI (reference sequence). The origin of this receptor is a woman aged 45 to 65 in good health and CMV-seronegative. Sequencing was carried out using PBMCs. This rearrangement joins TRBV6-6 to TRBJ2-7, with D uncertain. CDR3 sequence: CASSASLSSYEQYF. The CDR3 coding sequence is TGTGCCAGCAGTGCAAGTCTAAGCTCCTACGAGCAGTACTTC.